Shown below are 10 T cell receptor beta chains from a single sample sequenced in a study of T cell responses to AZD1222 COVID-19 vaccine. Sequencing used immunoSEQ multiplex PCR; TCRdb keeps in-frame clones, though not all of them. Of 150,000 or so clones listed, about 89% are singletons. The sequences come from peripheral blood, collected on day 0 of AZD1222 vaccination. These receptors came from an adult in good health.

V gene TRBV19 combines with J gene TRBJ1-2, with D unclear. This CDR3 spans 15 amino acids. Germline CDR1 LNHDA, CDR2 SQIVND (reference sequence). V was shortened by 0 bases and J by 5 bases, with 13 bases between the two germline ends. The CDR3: CASSIEGRLAYGYTF. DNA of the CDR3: TGTGCCAGTAGTATAGAGGGCAGACTAGCTTATGGCTACACCTTC.

The CDR3 spells CASSLLADIVRTQYF. The CDR3 nucleotides read TGTGCCAGCAGTTTACTCGCGGACATTGTACGGACCCAGTACTTC. V and J are TRBV6-2 or TRBV6-3 and TRBJ2-5, with D possibly being TRBD1 (5 bases). The V end was cut by 4 bases, the J end by 7 bases, with 19 bases between. The CDR3 is made up of 15 amino acids. Germline V gene lookup returns CDR1 MNHEY and CDR2 SVGEGT.

CDR3 nucleotide sequence: TGCGCCAGCAGTCAATCCGCAAGGACAGTTTCTAACTATGGCTACACCTTC. It specifies CASSQSARTVSNYGYTF. The V gene is TRBV23-1, the J gene TRBJ1-2, with a weak D call TRBD1 (6 bases). TRBV23-1 is known as an ORF, though its function is uncertain. Trimming cost V 0 bases and J 0 bases, with 14 bases left between them. This CDR3 region has 17 residues.

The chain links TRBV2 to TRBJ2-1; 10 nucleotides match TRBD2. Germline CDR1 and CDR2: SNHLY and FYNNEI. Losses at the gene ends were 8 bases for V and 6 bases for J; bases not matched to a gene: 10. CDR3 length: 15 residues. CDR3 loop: CASRRQLAGVNEQFF. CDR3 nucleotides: TGTGCCAGCCGTCGTCAGCTAGCGGGAGTCAATGAGCAGTTCTTC.

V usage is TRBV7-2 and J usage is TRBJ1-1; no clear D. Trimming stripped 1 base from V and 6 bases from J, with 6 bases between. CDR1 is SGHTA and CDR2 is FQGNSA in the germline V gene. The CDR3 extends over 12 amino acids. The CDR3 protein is CASSLVHPEAFF. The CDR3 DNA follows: TGTGCCAGCAGCTTAGTTCACCCTGAAGCTTTCTTT.

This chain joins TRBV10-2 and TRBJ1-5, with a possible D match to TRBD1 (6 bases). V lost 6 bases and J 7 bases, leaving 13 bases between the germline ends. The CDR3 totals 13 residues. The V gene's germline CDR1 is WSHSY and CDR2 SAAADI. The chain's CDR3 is CASRQGVGQPQHF. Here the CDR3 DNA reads TGCGCCAGCAGACAGGGAGTTGGGCAGCCCCAGCATTTT.

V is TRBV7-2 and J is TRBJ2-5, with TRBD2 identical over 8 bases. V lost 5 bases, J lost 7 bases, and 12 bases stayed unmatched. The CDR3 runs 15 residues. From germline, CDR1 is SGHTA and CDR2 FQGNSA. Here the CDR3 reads CASSAAAGTSGTQYF. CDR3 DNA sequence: TGTGCCAGCAGCGCAGCGGCGGGTACTAGCGGGACCCAGTACTTC.

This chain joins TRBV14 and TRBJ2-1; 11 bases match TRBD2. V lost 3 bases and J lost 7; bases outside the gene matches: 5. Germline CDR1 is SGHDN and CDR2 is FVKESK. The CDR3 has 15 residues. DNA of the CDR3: TGTGCCAGCAGCCAGCTAGCGGGAGGTTCGAATGAGCAGTTCTTC. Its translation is CASSQLAGGSNEQFF.

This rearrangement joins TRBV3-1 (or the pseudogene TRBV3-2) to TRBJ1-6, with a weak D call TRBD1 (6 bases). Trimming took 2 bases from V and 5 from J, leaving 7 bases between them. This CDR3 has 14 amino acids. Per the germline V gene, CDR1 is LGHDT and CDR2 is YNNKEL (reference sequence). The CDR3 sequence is CASSQHRDNSPLHF. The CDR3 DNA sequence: TGTGCCAGCAGCCAACACAGGGATAATTCACCCCTCCACTTT.

The CDR3 sequence is CAGRTGSGNTIYF. CDR3 DNA sequence: TGTGCCGGACGGACAGGGAGTGGAAACACCATATATTTT. V is TRBV6-5 and J is TRBJ1-3; 8 positions match TRBD1. The CDR3 consists of 13 residues. V lost 11 bases, J lost 3 bases, and 6 bases stayed unmatched. The germline V gene has CDR1 MNHEY and CDR2 SVGAGI.